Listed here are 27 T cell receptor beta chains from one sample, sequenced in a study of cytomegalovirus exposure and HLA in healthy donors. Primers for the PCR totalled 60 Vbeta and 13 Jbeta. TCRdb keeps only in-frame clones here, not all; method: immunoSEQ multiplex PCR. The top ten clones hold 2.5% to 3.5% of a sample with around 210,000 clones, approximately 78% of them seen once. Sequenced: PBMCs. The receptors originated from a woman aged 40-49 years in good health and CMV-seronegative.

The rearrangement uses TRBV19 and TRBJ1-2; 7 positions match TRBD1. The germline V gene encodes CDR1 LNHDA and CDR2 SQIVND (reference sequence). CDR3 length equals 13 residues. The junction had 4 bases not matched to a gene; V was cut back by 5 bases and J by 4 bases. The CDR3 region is CASSPQGLYGYTF. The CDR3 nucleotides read TGTGCCAGTAGTCCACAGGGGCTCTATGGCTACACCTTC.

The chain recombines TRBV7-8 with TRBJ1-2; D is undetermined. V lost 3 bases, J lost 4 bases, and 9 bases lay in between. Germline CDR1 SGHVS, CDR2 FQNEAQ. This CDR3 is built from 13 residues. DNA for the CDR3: TGTGCCAGCAGCTTGGGCAGAAGCTATGGCTACACCTTC. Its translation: CASSLGRSYGYTF. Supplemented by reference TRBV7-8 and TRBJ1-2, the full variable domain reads GAGVSQSPRYKVAKRGQDVALRCDPISGHVSLFWYQQALGQGPEFLTYFQNEAQLDKSGLPSDRFFAERPEGSVSTLKIQRTQQEDSAVYLCASSLGRSYGYTFGSGTRLTVV.

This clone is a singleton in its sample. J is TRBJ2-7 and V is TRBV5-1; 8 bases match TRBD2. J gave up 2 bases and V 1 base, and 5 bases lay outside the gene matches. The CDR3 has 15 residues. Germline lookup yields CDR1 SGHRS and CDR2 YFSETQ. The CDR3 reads CASSLTSGKPYEQYF. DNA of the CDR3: TGCGCCAGCAGCTTGACTAGCGGTAAACCCTACGAGCAGTACTTC.

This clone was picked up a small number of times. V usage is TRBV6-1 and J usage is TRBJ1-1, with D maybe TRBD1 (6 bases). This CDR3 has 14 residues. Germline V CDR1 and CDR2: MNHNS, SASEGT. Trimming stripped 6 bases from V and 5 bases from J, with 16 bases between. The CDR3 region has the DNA TGTGCCAGCAGCCAGACAGGCCATAAGACTGAAGCTTTCTTT. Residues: CASSQTGHKTEAFF.

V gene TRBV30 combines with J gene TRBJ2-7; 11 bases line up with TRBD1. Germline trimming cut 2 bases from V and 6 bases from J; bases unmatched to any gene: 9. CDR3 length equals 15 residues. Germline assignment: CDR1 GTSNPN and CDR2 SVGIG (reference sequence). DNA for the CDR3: TGTGCCTGGAGTCCCTTGGACAGGGGGCATGGCGAGCAGTACTTC. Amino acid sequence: CAWSPLDRGHGEQYF. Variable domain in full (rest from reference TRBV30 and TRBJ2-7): SQTIHQWPATLVQPVGSPLSLECTVEGTSNPNLYWYRQAAGRGLQLLFYSVGIGQISSEVPQNLSASRPQDRQFILSSKKLLLSDSGFYLCAWSPLDRGHGEQYFGPGTRLTVT.

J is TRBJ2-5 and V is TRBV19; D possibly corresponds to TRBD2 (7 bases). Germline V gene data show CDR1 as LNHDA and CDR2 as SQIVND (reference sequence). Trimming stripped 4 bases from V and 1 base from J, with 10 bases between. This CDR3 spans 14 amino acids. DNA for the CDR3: TGTGCCAGTAGTAATGCGGGGGCCCAAGAGACCCAGTACTTC. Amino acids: CASSNAGAQETQYF.

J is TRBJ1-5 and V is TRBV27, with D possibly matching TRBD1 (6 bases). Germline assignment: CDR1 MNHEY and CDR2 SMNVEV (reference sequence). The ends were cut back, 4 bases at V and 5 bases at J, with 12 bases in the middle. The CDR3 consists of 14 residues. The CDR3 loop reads CASSSHYRDQPQHF. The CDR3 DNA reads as TGTGCCAGCAGTTCCCACTACAGGGATCAGCCCCAGCATTTT.

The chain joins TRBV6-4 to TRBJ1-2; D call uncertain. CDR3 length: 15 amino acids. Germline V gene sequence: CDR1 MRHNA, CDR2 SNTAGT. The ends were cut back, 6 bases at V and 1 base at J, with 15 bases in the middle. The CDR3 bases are TGTGCCAGCAGACCCGAGGGCGGCAGTAACTATGGCTACACCTTC. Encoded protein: CASRPEGGSNYGYTF.

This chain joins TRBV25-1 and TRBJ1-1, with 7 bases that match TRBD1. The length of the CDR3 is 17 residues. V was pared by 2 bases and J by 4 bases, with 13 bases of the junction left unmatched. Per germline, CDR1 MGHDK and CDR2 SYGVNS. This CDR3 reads CASSERGGGHGGTEAFF. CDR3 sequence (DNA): TGTGCCAGCAGTGAACGAGGGGGCGGCCACGGGGGCACTGAAGCTTTCTTT.

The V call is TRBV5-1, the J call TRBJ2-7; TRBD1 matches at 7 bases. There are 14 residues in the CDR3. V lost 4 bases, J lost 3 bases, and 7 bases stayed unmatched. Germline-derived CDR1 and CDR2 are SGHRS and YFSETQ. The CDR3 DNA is TGCGCCAGCAGCCTGATGGCAGGGGGCTACGAGCAGTACTTC. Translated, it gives CASSLMAGGYEQYF.

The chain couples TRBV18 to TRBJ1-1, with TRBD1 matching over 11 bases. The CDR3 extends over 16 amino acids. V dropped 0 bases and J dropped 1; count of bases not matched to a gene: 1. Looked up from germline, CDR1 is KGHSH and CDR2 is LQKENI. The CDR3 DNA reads TGTGCCAGCTCACCACCGGGACAGGGGGGGAACACTGAAGCTTTCTTT. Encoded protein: CASSPPGQGGNTEAFF.

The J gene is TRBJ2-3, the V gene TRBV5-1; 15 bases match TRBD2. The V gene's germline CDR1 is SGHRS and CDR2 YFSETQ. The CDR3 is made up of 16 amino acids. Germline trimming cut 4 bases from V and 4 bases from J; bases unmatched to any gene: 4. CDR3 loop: CASSPGLAGGSDTQYF. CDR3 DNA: TGCGCCAGCAGCCCCGGACTAGCGGGAGGGTCAGATACGCAGTATTTT.

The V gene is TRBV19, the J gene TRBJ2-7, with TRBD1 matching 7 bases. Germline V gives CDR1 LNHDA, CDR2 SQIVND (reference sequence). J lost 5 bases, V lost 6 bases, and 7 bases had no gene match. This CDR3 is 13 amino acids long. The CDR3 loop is CASSLTGFNEQYF. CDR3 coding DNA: TGTGCCAGTAGCTTGACAGGGTTCAACGAGCAGTACTTC.

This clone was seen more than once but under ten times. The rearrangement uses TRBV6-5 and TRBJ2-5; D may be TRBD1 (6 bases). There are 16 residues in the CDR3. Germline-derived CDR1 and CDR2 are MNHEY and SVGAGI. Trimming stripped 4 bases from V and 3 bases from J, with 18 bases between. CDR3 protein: CASSSDRFGSKETQYF. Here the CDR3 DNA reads TGTGCCAGCAGTTCCGACAGGTTCGGGTCGAAAGAGACCCAGTACTTC.

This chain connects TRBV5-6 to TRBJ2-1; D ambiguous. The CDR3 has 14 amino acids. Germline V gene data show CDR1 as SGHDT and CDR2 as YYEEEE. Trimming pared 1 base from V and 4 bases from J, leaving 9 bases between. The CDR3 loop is CASSLKRGYNEQFF. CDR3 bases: TGTGCCAGCAGCTTGAAGCGCGGATACAATGAGCAGTTCTTC.

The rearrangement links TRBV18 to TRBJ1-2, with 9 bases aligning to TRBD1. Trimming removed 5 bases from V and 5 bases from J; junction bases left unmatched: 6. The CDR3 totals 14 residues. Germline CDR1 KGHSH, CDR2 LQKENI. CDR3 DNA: TGTGCCAGCTCAACGGGACAGGGAAGTTATGGCTACACCTTC. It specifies CASSTGQGSYGYTF.

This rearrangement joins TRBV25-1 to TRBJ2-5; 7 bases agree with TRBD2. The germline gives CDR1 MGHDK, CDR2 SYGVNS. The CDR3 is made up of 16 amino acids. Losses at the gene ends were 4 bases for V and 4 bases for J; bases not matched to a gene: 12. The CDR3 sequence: CASSGGGVVSGETQYF. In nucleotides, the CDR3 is TGTGCCAGCAGTGGGGGGGGAGTCGTGAGTGGAGAGACCCAGTACTTC.

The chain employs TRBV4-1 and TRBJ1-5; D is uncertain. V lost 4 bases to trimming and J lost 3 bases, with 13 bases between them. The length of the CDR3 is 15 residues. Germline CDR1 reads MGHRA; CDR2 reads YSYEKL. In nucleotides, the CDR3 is TGCGCCAGCAGCCTCAACGGGGTCCCCAATCAGCCCCAGCATTTT. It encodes CASSLNGVPNQPQHF.

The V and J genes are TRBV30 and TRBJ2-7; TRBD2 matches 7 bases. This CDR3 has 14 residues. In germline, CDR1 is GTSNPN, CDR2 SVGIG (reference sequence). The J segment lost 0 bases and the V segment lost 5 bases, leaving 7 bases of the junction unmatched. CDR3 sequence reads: CAWGRGSSSYEQYF. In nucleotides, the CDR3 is TGTGCCTGGGGGAGGGGATCGAGCTCCTACGAGCAGTACTTC. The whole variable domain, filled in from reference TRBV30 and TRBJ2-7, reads SQTIHQWPATLVQPVGSPLSLECTVEGTSNPNLYWYRQAAGRGLQLLFYSVGIGQISSEVPQNLSASRPQDRQFILSSKKLLLSDSGFYLCAWGRGSSSYEQYFGPGTRLTVT.

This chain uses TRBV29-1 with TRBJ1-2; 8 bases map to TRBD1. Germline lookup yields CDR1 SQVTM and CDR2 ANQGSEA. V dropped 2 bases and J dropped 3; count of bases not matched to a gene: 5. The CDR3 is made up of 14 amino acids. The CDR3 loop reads CSVESATGDYGYTF. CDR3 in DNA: TGCAGCGTTGAATCGGCGACAGGGGACTATGGCTACACCTTC.

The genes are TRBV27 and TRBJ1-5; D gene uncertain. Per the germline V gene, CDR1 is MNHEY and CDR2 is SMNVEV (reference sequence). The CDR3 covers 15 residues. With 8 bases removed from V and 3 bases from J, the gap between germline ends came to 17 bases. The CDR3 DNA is TGTGCCAGCCACGCCTCAGGCGGGAACAATCAGCCCCAGCATTTT. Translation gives CASHASGGNNQPQHF.

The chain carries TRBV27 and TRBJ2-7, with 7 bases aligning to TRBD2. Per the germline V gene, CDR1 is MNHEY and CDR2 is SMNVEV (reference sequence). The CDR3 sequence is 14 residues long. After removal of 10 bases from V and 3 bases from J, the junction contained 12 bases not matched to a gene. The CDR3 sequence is CATTPSGNLYEQYF. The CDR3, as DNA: TGTGCCACCACGCCTAGCGGAAATCTCTACGAGCAGTACTTC.

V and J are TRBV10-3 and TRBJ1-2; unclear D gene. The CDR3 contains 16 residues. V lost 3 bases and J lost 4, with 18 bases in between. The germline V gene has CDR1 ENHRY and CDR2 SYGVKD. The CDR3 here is CAISDQGRQTIYGYTF. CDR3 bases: TGTGCCATCAGTGATCAAGGGAGGCAGACCATCTATGGCTACACCTTC.

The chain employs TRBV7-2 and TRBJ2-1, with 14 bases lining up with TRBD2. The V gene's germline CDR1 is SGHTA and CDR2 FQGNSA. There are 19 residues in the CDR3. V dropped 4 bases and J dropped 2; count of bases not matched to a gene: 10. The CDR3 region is CASSSTGTSGSKAYNEQFF. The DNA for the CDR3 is TGTGCCAGCAGCTCTACCGGGACTAGCGGGAGTAAAGCCTACAATGAGCAGTTCTTC.

This chain's CDR3 is CASRAGGPYEQYF. CDR3 nucleotide sequence: TGTGCCAGCAGAGCAGGGGGCCCCTACGAGCAGTACTTC. This chain uses TRBV6-6 with TRBJ2-7, with 8 bases identical to TRBD1. V dropped 6 bases and J dropped 2; count of bases not matched to a gene: 3. From germline, CDR1 is MNHNY and CDR2 SVGAGI (reference sequence). The CDR3 has 13 residues.

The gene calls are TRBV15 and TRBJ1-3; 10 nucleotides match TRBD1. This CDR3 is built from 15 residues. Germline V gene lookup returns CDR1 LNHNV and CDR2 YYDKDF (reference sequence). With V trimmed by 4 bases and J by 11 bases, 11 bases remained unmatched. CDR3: CATSIRDRGFQAIYF. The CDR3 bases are TGTGCCACCAGCATCCGGGACAGGGGATTTCAGGCCATATATTTT.

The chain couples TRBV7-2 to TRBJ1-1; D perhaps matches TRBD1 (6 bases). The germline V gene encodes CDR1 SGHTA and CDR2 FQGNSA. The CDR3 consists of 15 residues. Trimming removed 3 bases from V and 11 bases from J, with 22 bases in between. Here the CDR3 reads CASSLIAGTPNGAFF. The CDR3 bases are TGTGCCAGCAGCTTGATCGCCGGGACACCTAACGGGGCTTTCTTT.